One and the same sample provided the 4 T cell receptor beta chains below, sequenced in a study of CD8+ T cells in alopecia areata. Pooled cutaneous lymph node cells were sorted using CD4, CD8alpha, NKG2D, NKG2ACE and other markers. Sequencing used cDNA as its template, made by extracting RNA and reverse transcribing it. Here immunoSEQ multiplex PCR was the method, and the copy in TCRdb shows in-frame clones only, minus some. Singletons are absent from the sample, which has approximately 280,000 clones. The sequenced sample consisted of CD4+ T cells sorted from a lymph node. These receptors were obtained from a C3H/HeJ mouse with alopecia areata. The MHC haplotype of this mouse line is H2-k.

This clone was detected only a few times. The germline and genes are mouse ones. Read sequence stops 3 residues before the CDR3 end, and the germline J gene provides the missing end. Other nucleotide sequences from this sample produce the same CDR3. This rearrangement joins TRBV19 to TRBJ1-6; 10 nucleotides align to TRBD1. TRBJ1-6 is given ORF status, its function remaining uncertain. The CDR3 is made up of 15 amino acids. The germline V gene has CDR1 FNHDT and CDR2 SITEND (reference sequence). V was pared by 5 bases and J by 3 bases, with 2 bases of the junction left unmatched. This chain's CDR3 is CASSRDRGYNSPLYF. Incomplete CDR3 DNA: TGTGCCAGCAGCCGGGACAGGGGCTATAATTCGCCC.

With regard to this clone: Mouse gene names and germline throughout. The read finishes 4 residues shy of the CDR3 end, and the germline J gene is used to complete it. This CDR3 is also generated by other DNA sequences in the sample. This chain uses TRBV13-2 with TRBJ1-2; 7 bases are shared with TRBD1. This CDR3 spans 14 amino acids. CDR1 and CDR2 (germline): NNHNN, SYGAGS (reference sequence). V was pared by 5 bases and J by 0 bases, with 4 bases of the junction left unmatched. CDR3 protein: CASGRDSANSDYTF. The sequenced CDR3 bases are TGTGCCAGCGGACGGGACAGTGCAAACTCC.

In this sample, this clone turned up a few times. Mouse gene names and germline throughout. The read ends 4 residues early relative to the CDR3; the germline J gene fills the gap. The sample carries other DNA sequences with the same CDR3. The chain employs TRBV17 and TRBJ2-2, with 8 bases identical to TRBD1. The CDR3 length is 14 residues. The V gene's germline CDR1 is MNHDT and CDR2 YYDKIL. V shed 6 bases, J shed 2 bases, and the junction held 2 bases outside the gene matches. CDR3 residues: CASSNRGNTGQLYF. Incomplete CDR3 DNA: TGTGCTAGCAGCAACAGGGGGAACACCGGG. The full variable domain, in which reference TRBV17 and TRBJ2-2 provide the parts outside the CDR3, is DTTVKQNPRYKLARVGKPVNLICSQTMNHDTMYWYQKKPNQAPKLLLFYYDKILNREADTFEKFQSSRPNNSFCSLYIGSAGLEYSAMYLCASSNRGNTGQLYFGEGSKLTVL.

This clone was picked up a small number of times. Mouse gene names apply. With the read ending 4 residues before the CDR3 end, the germline J gene is used to fill in that end. The chain employs TRBV5 and TRBJ2-7; 9 nucleotides align to TRBD2. After removal of 1 base from V and 0 bases from J, the junction contained 4 bases not matched to a gene. The germline V gene encodes CDR1 LGHNA and CDR2 YNLKQL (reference sequence). The length of the CDR3 is 16 residues. The CDR3 here is CASSQASWGGSYEQYF. CDR3 DNA, as far as it was read: TGTGCCAGCAGCCAAGCCTCCTGGGGGGGCTCCTAT.